These 10 T cell receptor beta chains were sequenced from one sample in a study of T cell changes during pregnancy in multiple sclerosis. The protocol was immunoSEQ multiplex PCR, while the TCRdb copy is restricted to in-frame clones and leaves out a portion. This table has 8,500 to 13,000 clones, approximately 90% appearing once. The sequenced sample was CD8+ T cells from peripheral blood mononuclear cells, obtained in the first trimester of pregnancy. All receptors come from a female donor in good health, enrolled as a control in a pregnancy study.

This clone showed up just once. The chain is built from TRBV7-9 and TRBJ1-5; TRBD1 agrees at 8 bases. The CDR3 loop spans 13 amino acids. Per the germline V gene, CDR1 is SEHNR and CDR2 is FQNEAQ (reference sequence). V was clipped by 5 bases and J by 14 bases; unmatched bases: 11. The CDR3 nucleotides read TGTGCCAGCAGCCCCTACGGACAGGGCCCTGAGCATTTT. It codes for CASSPYGQGPEHF.

The chain is built from TRBV7-2 and TRBJ2-7, with a weak D call TRBD2 (6 bases). The CDR3 length is 16 residues. Germline V gives CDR1 SGHTA, CDR2 FQGNSA. V was clipped by 4 bases and J by 1 base, with 17 bases between them. CDR3 in DNA: TGTGCCAGCAGCTCGACCGGGACTTTGGCTTCCTACGAGCAGTACTTC. Its translation: CASSSTGTLASYEQYF.

This chain connects TRBV6-6 to TRBJ1-1; D unclear. In germline, CDR1 is MNHNY, CDR2 SVGAGI (reference sequence). The CDR3 runs to 11 residues. Trimming pared 4 bases from V and 4 bases from J, leaving 4 bases between. CDR3 sequence (DNA): TGTGCCAGCAGTTGGAGCACTGAAGCTTTCTTT. Protein sequence: CASSWSTEAFF.

The chain links TRBV4-1 to TRBJ2-1; 9 nucleotides align to TRBD2. Germline CDR1 MGHRA, CDR2 YSYEKL. CDR3 length equals 17 residues. V dropped 4 bases and J dropped 2; count of bases not matched to a gene: 9. CDR3 protein: CASSLGGGGAPYNEQFF. CDR3 in DNA: TGCGCCAGCAGCCTGGGGGGCGGGGGGGCCCCCTACAATGAGCAGTTCTTC.

The CDR3 region is CASSPRGDEQYF. CDR3 bases: TGTGCCAGCAGCCCCCGAGGTGACGAGCAGTACTTC. The rearrangement joins TRBV6-6 to TRBJ2-7; D remains unclear. The germline V and J ends were trimmed by 6 bases and 5 bases, with 11 bases remaining between them. The CDR3 totals 12 residues. CDR1 and CDR2 (germline): MNHNY, SVGAGI (reference sequence).

CDR3 sequence reads: CASSLGWQNTEAFF. For the CDR3, the DNA is TGTGCCAGCAGCCTAGGGTGGCAGAACACTGAAGCTTTCTTT. The rearrangement joins TRBV7-9 to TRBJ1-1; the D is unclear. V dropped 5 bases and J dropped 1 base, with 11 bases sitting between them. Germline CDR1 SEHNR, CDR2 FQNEAQ (reference sequence). The CDR3 sequence is 14 residues long.

This chain uses TRBV29-1 with TRBJ1-1; the match to TRBD1 covers 9 bases. V shed 5 bases, J shed 4 bases, and the junction held 5 bases outside the gene matches. The CDR3 has 13 amino acids. Germline assignment: CDR1 SQVTM and CDR2 ANQGSEA. This CDR3 is CSVPDRGGTEAFF. Here the CDR3 DNA reads TGCAGCGTTCCGGACAGGGGAGGCACTGAAGCTTTCTTT.

The table lists this clone with a count of one. The chain joins TRBV25-1 to TRBJ2-1; 9 bases are shared with TRBD1. The ends lost 0 bases at V and 4 bases at J; junction bases unmatched: 1. Germline V lookup: CDR1 MGHDK, CDR2 SYGVNS. The CDR3 covers 15 residues. The CDR3 here is CASSEYGTGYNEQFF. CDR3 DNA sequence: TGTGCCAGCAGTGAATATGGGACAGGGTACAATGAGCAGTTCTTC. Combining the CDR3 with reference TRBV25-1 and TRBJ2-1 gives the whole variable domain EADIYQTPRYLVIGTGKKITLECSQTMGHDKMYWYQQDPGMELHLIHYSYGVNSTEKGDLSSESTVSRIRTEHFPLTLESARPSHTSQYLCASSEYGTGYNEQFFGPGTRLTVL.

This clone was picked up a small number of times. V is TRBV4-3 and J is TRBJ1-2, with D unclear. V was cut by 0 bases and J by 1 base, with 9 bases left in between. The CDR3 sequence is 15 residues long. Germline lookup yields CDR1 LGHNA and CDR2 YSLEER. The CDR3 DNA follows: TGCGCCAGCAGCCAAGATCGCGGGAGTAACTATGGCTACACCTTC. Encoded protein: CASSQDRGSNYGYTF.

The chain employs TRBV19 and TRBJ1-1, with 8 bases that match TRBD1. Trimming took 7 bases from V and 3 from J; bases not matched to a gene: 10. The CDR3 extends over 15 amino acids. Germline lookup yields CDR1 LNHDA and CDR2 SQIVND (reference sequence). The CDR3: CASIPWTGNYTEAFF. For the CDR3, the DNA is TGTGCCAGTATACCCTGGACAGGGAACTACACTGAAGCTTTCTTT.